This T cell receptor beta chain was sequenced for a study of identical twins. MiXCR was run by TCRdb on the 5' RACE reads, yielding one entry per CDR3 protein. The table has 450,000 to 650,000 distinct CDR3 sequences, more than 9% seen once; the top ten hold around 3.1%. Healthy Caucasians provided all donations. General study findings and limits: Weaker excess twin sharing was observed in beta out-of-frame sequences. Without tracking the same donors, conclusions rested on cross-sectional statistical analysis.

The CDR3 has 15 residues. V shed 5 bases and J shed 3 bases, with 12 bases lying between them. The germline V gene encodes CDR1 SGHRS and CDR2 YFSETQ. Comments on this clonotype: Its antigen is unidentified.

These data also formed part of another study, on yellow fever vaccine responses in identical twins.

Sequencing input: PBMCs. The source is a young woman in good health. This rearrangement joins TRBV5-1 to TRBJ2-6; a possible D gene is TRBD1 (5 bases). CDR3: CASSPGSGGANVLTF. The CDR3 DNA sequence: TGCGCCAGCAGTCCAGGGTCAGGTGGGGCCAACGTCCTGACTTTC.